A selection of T cell receptor beta chains follows, all from one sample in a study of T cell responses to AZD1222 COVID-19 vaccine. Assay: immunoSEQ multiplex PCR; the TCRdb copy retains only in-frame clones and omits some. The repertoire holds roughly 120,000 clones, around 85% seen once, with less than 5.5% in the top ten. Sequencing was performed on peripheral blood, taken 28 days after the second AZD1222 dose. Every receptor here comes from an adult who received the AZD1222 COVID-19 vaccine. The CDR3 runs from the conserved cysteine through the conserved F or W. A D gene is named only where the DNA matches it firmly. Size is stated for part of the rows, as once, few or many counts, or as a class when the clone is expanded.

CDR3 length | J gene | V gene | clone size | D gene | CDR3 protein | CDR3 DNA
11 | TRBJ1-2 | TRBV20-1 | - | - | CSASYLHGYTF | TGCAGTGCTAGTTATTTACATGGCTACACCTTC
17 | TRBJ2-3 | TRBV29-1 | - | - | CSVGWPGQITSTDTQYF | TGCAGCGTGGGGTGGCCAGGCCAAATAACTAGCACAGATACGCAGTATTTT
14 | TRBJ1-1 | TRBV6-4 | - | - | CASRRGAPETEAFF | TGTGCCAGCAGGCGGGGGGCGCCGGAGACTGAAGCTTTCTTT
13 | TRBJ1-1 | TRBV7-8 | - | - | CASGGTPRTEAFF | TGTGCCAGCGGTGGGACCCCTCGGACTGAAGCTTTCTTT
15 | TRBJ2-1 | TRBV9 | - | TRBD2 | CASSVGTSSYNEQFF | TGTGCCAGCAGCGTAGGGACTAGCTCATACAATGAGCAGTTCTTC
13 | TRBJ1-2 | TRBV7-2 | - | - | CASSLQGRYGYTF | TGTGCCAGCAGCTTGCAGGGGAGGTATGGCTACACCTTC
14 | TRBJ2-5 | TRBV5-5 | - | - | CASRPTLDVETQYF | TGTGCCAGCAGACCCACCCTAGATGTTGAGACCCAGTACTTC
17 | TRBJ2-7 | TRBV4-2 | - | - | CASSLRSGQGGSYEQYF | TGTGCCAGCAGCCTAAGATCGGGTCAGGGAGGCTCCTACGAGCAGTACTTC
17 | TRBJ2-5 | TRBV16 | - | - | CASSQYIATDRQETQYF | TGTGCCAGCAGCCAATATATTGCAACAGATCGTCAAGAGACCCAGTACTTC
12 | TRBJ1-2 | TRBV7-3 | - | - | CASSEDSYGYTF | TGTGCCAGCAGCGAGGACAGCTATGGCTACACCTTC
14 | TRBJ1-2 | TRBV28 | - | TRBD1 | CASSLRGLVYGYTF | TGTGCCAGCAGTTTAAGGGGGCTGGTATATGGCTACACCTTC
15 | TRBJ1-5 | TRBV3-1/TRBV3-2 | many | - | CASSLSGASNQPQHF | TGTGCCAGCAGCCTGTCAGGGGCGAGCAATCAGCCCCAGCATTTT
12 | TRBJ2-7 | TRBV12-3/TRBV12-4 | - | - | CASSKSPTTQYF | TGTGCCAGCAGTAAGAGCCCAACGACGCAGTACTTC
15 | TRBJ1-5 | TRBV19 | - | - | CASSPPAASNQPQHF | TGTGCCAGTAGTCCCCCGGCGGCCAGCAATCAGCCCCAGCATTTT
15 | TRBJ2-2 | TRBV5-1 | - | TRBD1 | CASSGQGVGTGELFF | TGCGCCAGCAGCGGACAGGGGGTAGGGACCGGGGAGCTGTTTTTT
16 | TRBJ2-2 | TRBV4-3 | - | TRBD2 | CASSSGTSGVPGELFF | TGCGCCAGCAGCAGTGGGACTAGCGGGGTCCCCGGGGAGCTGTTTTTT
15 | TRBJ1-1 | TRBV5-1 | - | - | CASSLEGGENTEAFF | TGCGCCAGCAGCTTGGAGGGGGGCGAAAACACTGAAGCTTTCTTT
16 | TRBJ1-2 | TRBV19 | - | - | CASSTTGYNLDYGYTF | TGTGCCAGTAGTACCACGGGCTACAACCTAGACTATGGCTACACCTTC
15 | TRBJ1-2 | TRBV9 | - | - | CASSVLGVTNYGYTF | TGTGCCAGCAGCGTCCTTGGGGTAACTAACTATGGCTACACCTTC
13 | TRBJ1-2 | TRBV7-9 | - | TRBD1 | CASSSDRVKGYTF | TGTGCCAGCAGCAGCGACAGGGTAAAGGGCTACACCTTC
15 | TRBJ1-1 | TRBV28 | - | - | CASRPGTDYNTEAFF | TGTGCCAGCAGACCCGGGACCGACTATAACACTGAAGCTTTCTTT
14 | TRBJ1-5 | TRBV19 | - | - | CASTVPGQGQPQHF | TGTGCCAGTACCGTTCCGGGACAAGGTCAGCCCCAGCATTTT
18 | TRBJ2-1 | TRBV7-2 | - | - | CASSPFRSLGSSYNEQFF | TGTGCCAGCAGCCCTTTTCGGTCCCTGGGTAGCTCCTACAATGAGCAGTTCTTC
13 | TRBJ1-3 | TRBV10-1 | - | - | CATTRDTQDTIYF | TGCGCCACTACGCGGGACACCCAGGACACCATATATTTT
15 | TRBJ1-2 | TRBV21-1 | once | - | CASSMRTGGRYGYTF | TGTGCCAGCAGCATGAGAACAGGGGGACGCTATGGCTACACCTTC
13 | TRBJ1-2 | TRBV28 | - | - | CASRPTGYYGYTF | TGTGCCAGCAGACCCACAGGCTACTATGGCTACACCTTC
15 | TRBJ1-3 | TRBV6-5 | - | - | CASSYVGGSGNTIYF | TGTGCCAGCAGTTATGTTGGTGGGTCAGGAAACACCATATATTTT
12 | TRBJ1-4 | TRBV29-1 | - | - | CSVGGGEEKLFF | TGCAGCGTTGGGGGCGGGGAGGAAAAACTGTTTTTT
15 | TRBJ1-2 | TRBV2 | - | TRBD1 | CASSDGTGGAYGYTF | TGTGCCAGCAGTGATGGGACAGGGGGCGCCTATGGCTACACCTTC
13 | TRBJ1-1 | TRBV9 | - | - | CASSARKGAEAFF | TGTGCCAGCAGCGCGCGTAAGGGGGCTGAAGCTTTCTTT
15 | TRBJ1-6 | TRBV15 | - | - | CATSREGTSDSPLHF | TGTGCCACCAGCAGAGAAGGGACATCGGATTCACCCCTCCACTTT
14 | TRBJ2-5 | TRBV9 | few | TRBD2 | CASSPGLAEETQYF | TGTGCCAGCAGCCCAGGACTAGCAGAAGAGACCCAGTACTTC
19 | TRBJ2-3 | TRBV6-4 | - | TRBD2 | CASSDQSIGSGGLTDTQYF | TGTGCCAGCAGTGACCAGTCGATCGGGAGCGGGGGGCTCACAGATACGCAGTATTTT
16 | TRBJ1-4 | TRBV18 | - | - | CASSPPGRATNEKLFF | TGTGCCAGCTCACCACCGGGACGAGCAACTAATGAAAAACTGTTTTTT